This record looks at one TCR beta chain sequence and its context. Its antigen remains unknown. These data originate in a study of shared clonotypes between healthy human individuals. Findings and caveats of the study: Relative to memory subsets, naive subsets generally showed larger estimated richness. Shared across a handful of donors were 4% to 6% of the naive CD4 clonotypes.

The CDR3 is 12 amino acids. In germline, CDR1 is MNHNY, CDR2 SVGAGI (reference sequence). Trimming stripped 0 bases from V and 8 bases from J, with 5 bases between. Profiled with immunoSEQ multiplex PCR; TCRdb holds only in-frame clones, not every one. Of roughly 380,000 clones detected, about 97% appear once; the ten largest clones hold approximately 0.32%. Specimen: memory CD8+ T cells sorted from blood. Subset: CD45RO+ cells pooled with CCR7-negative TemRA cells. The rearrangement uses TRBV6-6 and TRBJ2-1, with D unresolved. This TCR came from a man aged 25 to 40 in good health. CDR3 in amino acids: CASSYSRYEQFF. The CDR3 coding sequence is TGTGCCAGCAGTTACTCTCGGTATGAGCAGTTCTTC.